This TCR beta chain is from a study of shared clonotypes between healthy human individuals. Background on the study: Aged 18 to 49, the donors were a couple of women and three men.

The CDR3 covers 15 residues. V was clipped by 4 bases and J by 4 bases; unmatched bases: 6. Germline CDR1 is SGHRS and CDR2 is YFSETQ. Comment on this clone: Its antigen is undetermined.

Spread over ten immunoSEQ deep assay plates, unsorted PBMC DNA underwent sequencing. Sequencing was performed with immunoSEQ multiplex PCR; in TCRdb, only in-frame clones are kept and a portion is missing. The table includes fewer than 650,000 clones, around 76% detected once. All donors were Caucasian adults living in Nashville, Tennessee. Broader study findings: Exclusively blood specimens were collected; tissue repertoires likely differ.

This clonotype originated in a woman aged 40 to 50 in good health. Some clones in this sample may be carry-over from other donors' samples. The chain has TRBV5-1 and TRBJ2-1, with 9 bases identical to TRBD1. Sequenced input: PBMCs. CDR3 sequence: CASSTGTGKYNEQFF. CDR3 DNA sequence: TGCGCCAGCAGCACCGGGACAGGGAAGTACAATGAGCAGTTCTTC.